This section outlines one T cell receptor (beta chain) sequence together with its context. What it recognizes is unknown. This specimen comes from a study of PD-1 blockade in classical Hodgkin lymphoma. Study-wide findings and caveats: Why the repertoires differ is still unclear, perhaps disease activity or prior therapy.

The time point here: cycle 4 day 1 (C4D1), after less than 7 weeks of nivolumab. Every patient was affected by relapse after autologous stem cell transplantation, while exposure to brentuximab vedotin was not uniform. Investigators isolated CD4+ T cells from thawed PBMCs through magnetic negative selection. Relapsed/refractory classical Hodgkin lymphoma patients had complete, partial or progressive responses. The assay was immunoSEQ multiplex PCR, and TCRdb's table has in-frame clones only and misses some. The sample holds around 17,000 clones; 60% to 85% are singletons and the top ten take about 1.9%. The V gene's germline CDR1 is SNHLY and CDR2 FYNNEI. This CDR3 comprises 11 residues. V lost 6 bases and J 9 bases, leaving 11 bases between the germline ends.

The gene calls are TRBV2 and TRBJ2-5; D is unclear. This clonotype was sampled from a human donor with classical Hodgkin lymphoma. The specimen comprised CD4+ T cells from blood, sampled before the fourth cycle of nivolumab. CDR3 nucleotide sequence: TGTGCCAGCAGCCTTTACTTTCCCCAGTACTTC. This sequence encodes CASSLYFPQYF.